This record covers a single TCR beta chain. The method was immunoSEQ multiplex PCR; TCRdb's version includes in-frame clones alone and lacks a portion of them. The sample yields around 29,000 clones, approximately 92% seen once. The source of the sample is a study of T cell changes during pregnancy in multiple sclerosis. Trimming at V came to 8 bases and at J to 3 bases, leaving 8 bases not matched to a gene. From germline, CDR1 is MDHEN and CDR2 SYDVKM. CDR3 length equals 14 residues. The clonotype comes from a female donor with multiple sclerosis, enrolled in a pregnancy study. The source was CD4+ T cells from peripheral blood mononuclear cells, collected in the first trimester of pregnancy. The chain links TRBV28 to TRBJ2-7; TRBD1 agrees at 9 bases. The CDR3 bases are TGTGCCAGCGAAGGAAGGGGACAGGGCTACGAGCAGTACTTC. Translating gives CASEGRGQGYEQYF.